Sequencing of this TCR beta chain was carried out in a study of radiotherapy plus CTLA-4 blockade in lung cancer. Regarding the study as a whole: Reports state that early shifts in blood T cell clones, with interferon-beta, best predicted response.

The protocol was immunoSEQ multiplex PCR, while the TCRdb copy is restricted to in-frame clones and leaves out a portion. Of roughly 50,000 clones listed, almost 85% are singletons. The length of the CDR3 is 13 residues. The germline V gene encodes CDR1 SQVTM and CDR2 ANQGSEA. Trimming removed 7 bases from V and 3 bases from J, with 16 bases in between. A note on this clone: Antigen specificity is unknown.

The starting material was peripheral blood, obtained from a patient treated with radiotherapy plus ipilimumab. The clonotype was recovered from a human donor with non-small cell lung cancer whose response to radiotherapy plus ipilimumab could not be evaluated. This chain links TRBV29-1 with TRBJ2-7; unclear D gene. Here the CDR3 reads CSASSDWSYEQYF. In DNA form, the CDR3 reads TGCAGCGCTTCATCCGATTGGAGCTACGAGCAGTACTTC.